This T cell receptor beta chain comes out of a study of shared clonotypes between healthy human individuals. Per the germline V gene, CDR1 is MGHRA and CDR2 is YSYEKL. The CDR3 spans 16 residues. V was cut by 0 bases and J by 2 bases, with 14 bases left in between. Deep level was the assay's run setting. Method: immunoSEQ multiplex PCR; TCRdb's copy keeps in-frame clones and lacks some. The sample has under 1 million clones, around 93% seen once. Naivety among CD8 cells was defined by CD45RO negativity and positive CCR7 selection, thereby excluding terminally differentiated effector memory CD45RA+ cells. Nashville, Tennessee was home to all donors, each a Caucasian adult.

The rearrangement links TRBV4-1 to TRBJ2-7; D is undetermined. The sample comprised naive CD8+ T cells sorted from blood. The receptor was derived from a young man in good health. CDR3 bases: TGCGCCAGCAGCCAAGAGGGCCAGACGCCTACCTACGAGCAGTACTTC. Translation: CASSQEGQTPTYEQYF.